This T cell receptor (beta chain) was sequenced during a study of OX40 agonist ivuxolimab in advanced cancers. Regarding the study in general: Ivuxolimab was an agonistic, fully human IgG2 monoclonal antibody directed against OX40 (CD134), a costimulatory receptor. Partial responses were achieved by three dose-escalation patients, of whom one had hepatocellular carcinoma and two had cutaneous melanoma. Intravenous ivuxolimab was administered to patients every 2 weeks at six dose levels: 0.01, 0.1, 0.3, 1.5, 3 and 10 mg/kg. A male proportion of roughly 80% and a mean age of 60 years, ranging from 23 to 79, were recorded for the dose-escalation cohort. Peripheral TCRbeta sequencing aimed to test whether ivuxolimab altered TCR sequence diversity and caused clonal T-cell expansion. The paper reports the monotherapy dose-escalation portion (N of about 52 patients) of the phase I ivuxolimab trial. Of the roughly 52 patients in dose escalation, about 20 had hepatocellular carcinoma, some 15 had melanoma, 9 had renal cell carcinoma and 9 had head and neck cancer. Patients were allowed to have had prior anti-PD-1, anti-PD-L1 or anti-CTLA-4 therapy, and around 43% of the dose-escalation patients had been treated with checkpoint inhibitors. Overall study results and their limits: Antigen specificity was not determined for the clonally expanded peripheral T cells. After ivuxolimab, expanded clones were on average more numerous among CD8+ T cells than among CD4+ T cells. At doses of 0.1 to 3.0 mg/kg, clonal expansion of both CD4+ and CD8+ blood T cells was observed from baseline to week 6. In the 0.1-3.0 mg/kg groups, partial responders were among the patients with the lowest normalized peripheral clonal expansion, particularly in CD8+ T cells. Low levels of normalized T-cell clonal expansion were also shown by some nonresponding patients.

The trial excluded patients who had a history of autoimmune disease or were on systemic immunosuppression. Peripheral blood for TCR sequencing was drawn from every dose cohort at baseline, at cycle 4 day 1 and at cycle 7 day 1. The samples were taken from a phase I, first-in-human, multicenter, open-label dose-escalation trial of ivuxolimab. Adults with locally advanced or metastatic melanoma, renal cell carcinoma, hepatocellular carcinoma or head and neck squamous cell carcinoma were enrolled in the trial. Before TCR sequencing, CD4+ and CD8+ T cells were separately sorted from peripheral blood. This clone was detected only once. What this receptor recognizes is not known. It has no much larger one-base neighbor in the sample; base qualities were not kept. For sequencing of the TCRbeta CDR3 region, genomic DNA was extracted from the sorted cells. The immunoSEQ Assay was used to sequence the TCRbeta CDR3 regions. In TCRdb, the immuneACCESS table is reduced to in-frame sequences with V and J assigned. These tables do not hold every clone; where another copy was compared, an unresolved V gene accounts for under half, and the others remain unexplained. The sample profile shows tens of thousands of clones; about nine tenths of them were found once. In total, the top ten clones hold approximately 0.4% of the sample.

Sequences were derived from CD4+ or CD8+ T cells sorted from blood, sampled in a trial of the OX40 agonist ivuxolimab. The origin of this receptor is an adult with an advanced solid tumor such as melanoma, head and neck, liver or kidney cancer.

The CDR3 has the sequence CASSIAGGIQYEQYF. The DNA sequence reads TGTGCCAGTAGTATAGCCGGCGGGATCCAATACGAGCAGTACTTC. In this chain, TRBV19 is recombined with TRBJ2-7; TRBD2 is a possible D gene, resting on 6 matching bases. Measured from the cysteine to the phenylalanine, the CDR3 is 15 residues long. The only DNA kept is the CDR3, 45 bases in frame from the first base. V drops 1 base and J drops 4 bases, leaving 14 bases in between. CDR1 LNHDA and CDR2 SQIVND were looked up in the germline V gene (reference sequence).